A single T cell receptor (beta chain) is shown here with its context. This sample was taken from a study of molecular identifiers for immune sequencing clone quantification. Between the trimmed V and J ends, which lost 2 bases and 8 bases, there was a span of 19 bases. This CDR3 is built from 16 residues. Germline values: CDR1 MNHEY, CDR2 SMNVEV (reference sequence). Listed TCR primers, together with previously described methods, were used for the bulk TCR libraries. TCRdb re-called the PCR reads through MiXCR, storing one row per CDR3 protein. This table holds roughly 50,000 distinct CDR3 sequences, around 27% found once.

The sequenced sample was naive CD8+ T cells from blood, with Jurkat cell RNA spiked in. Documented subset: FACS-sorted CD8+CD4-CCR7+CD45RA+ naive T cells. This chain connects TRBV27 to TRBJ2-1; D unresolved. This clonotype was sampled from a human donor in good health. Some libraries in this study had Jurkat cell RNA spiked in. The CDR3 protein is CASSLRRLGPRDEQFF. DNA for the CDR3: TGTGCCAGCAGTTTACGCCGGCTAGGCCCTAGAGATGAGCAGTTCTTC.